A selection of T cell receptor beta chains follows, all from one sample in a study of T cell changes during pregnancy in multiple sclerosis. The repertoire was sequenced with immunoSEQ multiplex PCR; TCRdb's copy has only in-frame clones and lacks some. The table includes over 90,000 clones, 91% detected once. The specimen was peripheral blood, collected before pregnancy. The receptors derive from a female donor with multiple sclerosis, enrolled in a pregnancy study. The CDR3 runs from the conserved cysteine through the conserved F or W. A D gene is named only where the DNA matches it firmly. The size entry is marked missing in some rows and otherwise reads once, few, many or a size class.

v_call: TRBV27
d_call: TRBD2
j_call: TRBJ2-1
clone_size: NA
cdr3_nt: TGTGCCAGTAGAGGACTAGCACCTGAGCAGTTCTTC
cdr3_aa: CASRGLAPEQFF

v_call: TRBV5-4
d_call: NA
j_call: TRBJ1-2
clone_size: NA
cdr3_nt: TGTGCCAGCAGCTGGGAAGGAACAGGGCCCCATGGCTACACCTTC
cdr3_aa: CASSWEGTGPHGYTF

v_call: TRBV6-1
d_call: TRBD1
j_call: TRBJ2-7
clone_size: NA
cdr3_nt: TGTGCCAGCAGTGAGCAGGGGGCAGGCGAGCAGTACTTC
cdr3_aa: CASSEQGAGEQYF

v_call: TRBV4-2
d_call: TRBD1
j_call: TRBJ1-5
clone_size: NA
cdr3_nt: TGTGCCAGCAGCACATACCCCCCGGGAGGGGGCGGGCCCCAGCATTTT
cdr3_aa: CASSTYPPGGGGPQHF

v_call: TRBV29-1
d_call: TRBD1
j_call: TRBJ2-2
clone_size: NA
cdr3_nt: TGCAGCGCATCGGGACAGGGAACCGGGGAGCTGTTTTTT
cdr3_aa: CSASGQGTGELFF

v_call: TRBV6-5
d_call: TRBD1
j_call: TRBJ2-1
clone_size: NA
cdr3_nt: TGTGCCAGCACCGAAGGGGGCTTCGGCAATGAGCAGTTCTTC
cdr3_aa: CASTEGGFGNEQFF

v_call: TRBV28
d_call: TRBD2
j_call: TRBJ2-7
clone_size: NA
cdr3_nt: TGTGCCAGCAGTCAACCTAGCGGGAGAAGTCTGTACGAGCAGTACTTC
cdr3_aa: CASSQPSGRSLYEQYF

v_call: TRBV28
d_call: TRBD2
j_call: TRBJ2-3
clone_size: once
cdr3_nt: TGTGCCAGCGATCGTGGGGGGGTCCCTGGTTTCGAGCAGTATTTT
cdr3_aa: CASDRGGVPGFEQYF

v_call: TRBV11-2
d_call: TRBD2
j_call: TRBJ2-7
clone_size: NA
cdr3_nt: TGTGCCAGCAGCCCGCCATTAAGAAGCGGGAGAACTTACGAGCAGTACTTC
cdr3_aa: CASSPPLRSGRTYEQYF

v_call: TRBV5-1
d_call: NA
j_call: TRBJ2-1
clone_size: NA
cdr3_nt: TGCGCCAGCAGCAACGACAGTGCCTCCTACAATGAGCAGTTCTTC
cdr3_aa: CASSNDSASYNEQFF

v_call: TRBV27
d_call: TRBD1
j_call: TRBJ2-3
clone_size: NA
cdr3_nt: TGTGCCAGCAGTTTATCATCAGGGGGAGCAGATACGCAGTATTTT
cdr3_aa: CASSLSSGGADTQYF

v_call: TRBV7-8
d_call: NA
j_call: TRBJ2-7
clone_size: NA
cdr3_nt: TGTGCCAGCAGCCCGCGGACGGCGGGGGAGCAGTACTTC
cdr3_aa: CASSPRTAGEQYF

v_call: TRBV4-1
d_call: NA
j_call: TRBJ2-4
clone_size: NA
cdr3_nt: TGCGCCAGCAGCCAAGTTCCAGGGTTAGCCAAAAACATTCAGTACTTC
cdr3_aa: CASSQVPGLAKNIQYF

v_call: TRBV7-2
d_call: NA
j_call: TRBJ1-5
clone_size: NA
cdr3_nt: TGTGCCAGCAGCTTAGACCAGGGGCAGCCCCAGCATTTT
cdr3_aa: CASSLDQGQPQHF

v_call: TRBV5-5
d_call: TRBD2
j_call: TRBJ2-5
clone_size: NA
cdr3_nt: TGTGCCAGCAGCTTGAGTAGCGGGAGAATAGAGACCCAGTACTTC
cdr3_aa: CASSLSSGRIETQYF

v_call: TRBV5-5
d_call: TRBD1
j_call: TRBJ1-5
clone_size: NA
cdr3_nt: TGTGCCAGCAGCTTGGGGGGACAGGGAATTAGCAATCAGCCCCAGCATTTT
cdr3_aa: CASSLGGQGISNQPQHF

v_call: TRBV7-6
d_call: TRBD1
j_call: TRBJ1-6
clone_size: NA
cdr3_nt: TGTGCCAGCAGCCTCAGAGTGGGACAGGGAAATTCACCCCTCCACTTT
cdr3_aa: CASSLRVGQGNSPLHF

v_call: TRBV9
d_call: NA
j_call: TRBJ1-4
clone_size: NA
cdr3_nt: TGTGCCATGGGAGGAGAAAAACTGTTTTTT
cdr3_aa: CAMGGEKLFF

v_call: TRBV7-6
d_call: TRBD1
j_call: TRBJ1-5
clone_size: NA
cdr3_nt: TGTGCCAGCAGCTTAGGGACAGGGCGCAATCAGCCCCAGCATTTT
cdr3_aa: CASSLGTGRNQPQHF

v_call: TRBV25-1
d_call: TRBD1
j_call: TRBJ2-7
clone_size: NA
cdr3_nt: TGTGCCACTTCGCCAGCAGGGGGCTCCTACGAGCAGTACTTC
cdr3_aa: CATSPAGGSYEQYF

v_call: TRBV6-6
d_call: NA
j_call: TRBJ2-3
clone_size: NA
cdr3_nt: TGTGCCAGCAGCCAGACAGGATATACGCAGTATTTT
cdr3_aa: CASSQTGYTQYF

v_call: TRBV18
d_call: NA
j_call: TRBJ2-5
clone_size: NA
cdr3_nt: TGTGCCAGCTCACCCCTAATGTGGGGAGGCGGGACCCAGTACTTC
cdr3_aa: CASSPLMWGGGTQYF

v_call: TRBV28
d_call: NA
j_call: TRBJ1-5
clone_size: NA
cdr3_nt: TGTGCCAGCAGTTCTTTTCCGAACAGTGGCAATCAGCCCCAGCATTTT
cdr3_aa: CASSSFPNSGNQPQHF

v_call: TRBV7-3
d_call: NA
j_call: TRBJ2-7
clone_size: NA
cdr3_nt: TGTGCCAGCAGCTTAATGGCGTCAGGGTTGGCCTACGAGCAGTACTTC
cdr3_aa: CASSLMASGLAYEQYF

v_call: TRBV27
d_call: TRBD1
j_call: TRBJ2-7
clone_size: NA
cdr3_nt: TGTGCCAGCACCAGGGACAGGGTCAGTCTCTACGAGCAGTACTTC
cdr3_aa: CASTRDRVSLYEQYF

v_call: TRBV4-1
d_call: TRBD2
j_call: TRBJ2-1
clone_size: once
cdr3_nt: TGCGCCAGCAGCCAGAGGGGACTAGGCTCCCTCAATGAGCAGTTCTTC
cdr3_aa: CASSQRGLGSLNEQFF

v_call: TRBV27
d_call: TRBD1
j_call: TRBJ1-1
clone_size: NA
cdr3_nt: TGTGCCAGCAGTGTTGACAGGGGTGGAACTGAAGCTTTCTTT
cdr3_aa: CASSVDRGGTEAFF

v_call: TRBV18
d_call: NA
j_call: TRBJ2-3
clone_size: NA
cdr3_nt: TGTGCCAGCTCACCTACTGAAGATACGCAGTATTTT
cdr3_aa: CASSPTEDTQYF

v_call: TRBV5-1
d_call: NA
j_call: TRBJ1-1
clone_size: NA
cdr3_nt: TGCGCCAGCAGCTCACAGGGCACTGAAGCTTTCTTT
cdr3_aa: CASSSQGTEAFF

v_call: TRBV13
d_call: NA
j_call: TRBJ1-5
clone_size: once
cdr3_nt: TGTGCCAGCAGCTTAACTCGGGATCAGCCCCAGCATTTT
cdr3_aa: CASSLTRDQPQHF

v_call: TRBV25-1
d_call: NA
j_call: TRBJ1-2
clone_size: NA
cdr3_nt: TGTGCCAGCAGTGAATACACGACTGGTTATGGCTACACCTTC
cdr3_aa: CASSEYTTGYGYTF

v_call: TRBV9
d_call: NA
j_call: TRBJ2-2
clone_size: once
cdr3_nt: TGTGCCAGCAGCGTTGGGGCCGTAACCGGGGAGCTGTTTTTT
cdr3_aa: CASSVGAVTGELFF

v_call: TRBV7-3
d_call: TRBD1
j_call: TRBJ2-1
clone_size: NA
cdr3_nt: TGTGCCAGCAGCTTCGACAGGGGCAATGAGCAGTTCTTC
cdr3_aa: CASSFDRGNEQFF

v_call: TRBV4-3
d_call: NA
j_call: TRBJ2-2
clone_size: NA
cdr3_nt: TGCGCCAGCAGCCAAGATAGGTCGACAGCCGTAAACACCGGGGAGCTGTTTTTT
cdr3_aa: CASSQDRSTAVNTGELFF

v_call: TRBV6-1
d_call: NA
j_call: TRBJ1-2
clone_size: NA
cdr3_nt: TGTGCCAGCAGTGAAGAGCTCGACAAGTCCTATGGCTACACCTTC
cdr3_aa: CASSEELDKSYGYTF

v_call: TRBV19
d_call: NA
j_call: TRBJ2-3
clone_size: once
cdr3_nt: TGTGCCAGTAGTATAGGAGGGGGAAGCACAGATACGCAGTATTTT
cdr3_aa: CASSIGGGSTDTQYF

v_call: TRBV5-4
d_call: TRBD1
j_call: TRBJ1-2
clone_size: NA
cdr3_nt: TGTGCCAGCACCTGGGGACAGAACTATGGCTACACCTTC
cdr3_aa: CASTWGQNYGYTF

v_call: TRBV29-1
d_call: NA
j_call: TRBJ1-2
clone_size: NA
cdr3_nt: TGCAGCGTTGAGTCCGCAGGGAATTCTAACTATGGCTACACCTTC
cdr3_aa: CSVESAGNSNYGYTF

v_call: TRBV7-9
d_call: NA
j_call: TRBJ1-4
clone_size: NA
cdr3_nt: TGTGCCAGCAGCTTAGGACAGCCAGGGGAAAAACTGTTTTTT
cdr3_aa: CASSLGQPGEKLFF

v_call: TRBV7-9
d_call: NA
j_call: TRBJ2-3
clone_size: NA
cdr3_nt: TGTGCCAGCAGCCCCCGGCTAGCCGCTAGCACAGATACGCAGTATTTT
cdr3_aa: CASSPRLAASTDTQYF

v_call: TRBV2
d_call: TRBD1
j_call: TRBJ1-5
clone_size: NA
cdr3_nt: TGTGCCAGCAGTGTACAGGGGTTCTATAGCAATCAGCCCCAGCATTTT
cdr3_aa: CASSVQGFYSNQPQHF

v_call: TRBV6-6
d_call: TRBD1
j_call: TRBJ1-5
clone_size: NA
cdr3_nt: TGTGCCAGCAGTAAGACAGGGGCCACCATAAATCAGCCCCAGCATTTT
cdr3_aa: CASSKTGATINQPQHF

v_call: TRBV5-1
d_call: NA
j_call: TRBJ2-7
clone_size: NA
cdr3_nt: TGCGCCAGCAGCGTACTAGTAGGCTACGAGCAGTACTTC
cdr3_aa: CASSVLVGYEQYF

v_call: TRBV4-1
d_call: NA
j_call: TRBJ1-4
clone_size: NA
cdr3_nt: TGCGCCAGCAGCCAAGTTCGGAGCCCAACTAATGAAAAACTGTTTTTT
cdr3_aa: CASSQVRSPTNEKLFF

v_call: TRBV9
d_call: NA
j_call: TRBJ2-3
clone_size: NA
cdr3_nt: TGTGCCAGCAGCGTAGGCGGGGCCAAAGGAGCAGATACGCAGTATTTT
cdr3_aa: CASSVGGAKGADTQYF

v_call: TRBV7-9
d_call: TRBD1
j_call: TRBJ1-2
clone_size: NA
cdr3_nt: TGTGCCAGCAGCTTAGCCGTGGGACAGGGTATGGGTGGCTACACCTTC
cdr3_aa: CASSLAVGQGMGGYTF

v_call: TRBV5-1
d_call: NA
j_call: TRBJ2-5
clone_size: NA
cdr3_nt: TGCGCCAGCAGCTTGGGTGCCCGGACTGATGGCCAAGAGACCCAGTACTTC
cdr3_aa: CASSLGARTDGQETQYF

v_call: TRBV10-3
d_call: NA
j_call: TRBJ1-5
clone_size: NA
cdr3_nt: TGTGCCATCAGTGATAGGAGGGTTAGCAATCAGCCCCAGCATTTT
cdr3_aa: CAISDRRVSNQPQHF

v_call: TRBV19
d_call: TRBD1
j_call: TRBJ1-2
clone_size: NA
cdr3_nt: TGTGCCAGTAGGGAACAGGGGACTAACTATGGCTACACCTTC
cdr3_aa: CASREQGTNYGYTF

v_call: TRBV13
d_call: NA
j_call: TRBJ2-7
clone_size: NA
cdr3_nt: TGTGCCAGCAGCTTAGGCGACTCCATCTACGAGCAGTACTTC
cdr3_aa: CASSLGDSIYEQYF

v_call: TRBV30
d_call: TRBD1
j_call: TRBJ2-7
clone_size: NA
cdr3_nt: TGTGCCTGGAGTGGCCTCGGACAGGCTGGGGTCTACGAGCAGTACTTC
cdr3_aa: CAWSGLGQAGVYEQYF

v_call: TRBV2
d_call: TRBD1
j_call: TRBJ2-7
clone_size: NA
cdr3_nt: TGTGCCAGCAGTGTCTCCTCGGGACAGGGAACAAACGAGCAGTACTTC
cdr3_aa: CASSVSSGQGTNEQYF

v_call: TRBV7-2
d_call: NA
j_call: TRBJ2-7
clone_size: once
cdr3_nt: TGTGCCAGCAGCTTTCTCCCCTTCTACGAGCAGTACTTC
cdr3_aa: CASSFLPFYEQYF

v_call: TRBV6-1
d_call: TRBD1
j_call: TRBJ1-1
clone_size: NA
cdr3_nt: TGTGCCAGCAGTGAATCTCACAGGGGAGACGCTGAAGCTTTCTTT
cdr3_aa: CASSESHRGDAEAFF

v_call: TRBV6-1
d_call: NA
j_call: TRBJ1-3
clone_size: NA
cdr3_nt: TGTGCCAGCAGTGAAGTTGTCTTCTCTGGAAACACCATATATTTT
cdr3_aa: CASSEVVFSGNTIYF

v_call: TRBV7-2
d_call: TRBD2
j_call: TRBJ2-7
clone_size: NA
cdr3_nt: TGTGCCAGCAGCTTAGGAACTAGCGGGAGTAACGAGCAGTACTTC
cdr3_aa: CASSLGTSGSNEQYF

v_call: TRBV7-8
d_call: TRBD2
j_call: TRBJ2-7
clone_size: few
cdr3_nt: TGTGCCAGCAGCCCCCGTGTGGCGGGAGGGCCGGGGGAGCAGTACTTC
cdr3_aa: CASSPRVAGGPGEQYF